The clone carrying this T cell receptor (beta chain) was observed once. Per the original methods: Cell counts per sample came from amplifying reference gene primers. Sequenced by immunoSEQ multiplex PCR; TCRdb stores in-frame clones only, minus some. D and trimming were read from the DNA, whereas the V and J calls and clone size are those reported in that table. Of hundreds of thousands of clones in the sample, approximately 88% were seen once. The sample belongs to a study of blood T cell repertoires in COVID-19. Overall study context: Whether acute or convalescent, the COVID-19 samples came from the United States, Italy and Spain. Sample material is recorded as cDNA or gDNA derived from T cells, B-cell-depleted T cells, or PBMCs.

The source material was peripheral blood. This receptor was identified in a man aged 18 to 30 with active or convalescent COVID-19.

The CDR3 sequence is CASTPSAAYEQYF. CDR3 bases: TGTGCCAGCACCCCTTCCGCAGCCTACGAGCAGTACTTC. The V gene is TRBV7-9, the J gene TRBJ2-7, with D hard to call. CDR1 is SEHNR, CDR2 FQNEAQ, per germline (reference sequence). Trimming removed 7 bases from V and 2 bases from J, with 12 bases in between. This CDR3 contains 13 residues.